This TCR beta chain was retrieved from a study of read filtering for tumor transcriptome and immune sequencing (dated by TCRdb to the early 2020s). Concerning the study at large: The cohort was composed of roughly 18 male and 11 to 15 female patients, with a mean age of approximately 72 years and an age range of roughly 45 to 80. A main aim was a read-filtering strategy for immune repertoire data, specifically whether clonotypes supported by a single read should be removed. Under revised international staging, about 8 patients fell into R-ISS I, 15 or so into R-ISS II and over five into R-ISS III. Per sample, about 3.5 to 11 million TCR-region mapped reads were obtained with IR-seq, compared with only about 85 to 1,400 with RNA-seq. After DNase treatment, whole-transcriptome libraries were prepared using the TruSeq RNA Access Library Prep Kit. Using the same bone marrow samples, the study compared TCR repertoires obtained by targeted immune repertoire sequencing with those obtained by bulk whole-transcriptome sequencing.

Paper-wide results and their limitations: In IR-seq, 80% to 85% of clonotypes but 3% to 4.5% of total reads were represented by single-read clonotypes, whereas in RNA-seq, 74.6% of clonotypes and more than 35% of reads were represented by single-read clonotypes. Removing single-read clonotypes increased the correlation between IR-seq and RNA-seq shared clonotype proportions. Compared with RNA-seq, IR-seq captured clonotypes at much higher depth and more reliably, and a smaller IR-seq throughput was enough to identify most shared clonotypes. The sorted CD138-negative fraction was not purified T cells but a mixed bone marrow immune population.

The germline V gene provides CDR1 SNHLY and CDR2 FYNNEI. The CDR3 has 13 amino acids, counting the end cysteine and phenylalanine. The kept DNA is CDR3 alone, 39 bases in frame from the first base. TCR libraries were built from approximately 400 ng RNA with the Immunoverse kit, using molecular barcoded adaptors covering alpha/delta and beta/gamma chains. TCR library preparation used the same RNA that went into transcriptome sequencing. An Illumina HiSeq 4000 with 2 x 150 cycles was used to sequence the TCR libraries. For the original study's pipeline: MiXCR aligned TCR reads to human V, D, J and C references and assembled the aligned reads into CDR3 clonotypes, with quality filtering and error correction included. The tcR package in R was used for analysis of clonotype counts and gene usage diversity. Raw mapping reads were checked after the RNA-seq reads had been mapped by STAR aligner version 2.5.3a onto the human GRCh37 genome. To test how sequencing depth affected the clonotypes detected, IR-seq fastq files were randomly downsampled with Seqtk 1.3. TCRdb reworked the public reads: Q25 trimming with fastp, MiXCR clone assembly, productive beta chains retained. Every distinct CDR3 protein forms one entry, paired with its most common genes and DNA. The V and J calls and clone size come from TCRdb's table, not from the authors' own analysis. A total of about 24,000 distinct CDR3 sequences appear in this sample, under 25% of them only once. Roughly a sixth of the sample is in the top ten clones.

With respect to this clonotype: Its antigen specificity is not known. A much larger clone differs by one base, so this may be a read error.

Each patient had bone marrow sampled at the time of active disease. Bone marrow mononuclear cells were isolated by Ficoll-Hypaque density gradient centrifugation. To remove myeloma plasma cells, the cells were labeled with CD138 magnetic microbeads on a MACS separator, and CD138-negative cells were then collected by negative selection. Purity of the isolated cells was checked by flow cytometry on an Attune NxT using CD138 antibodies. Total RNA was extracted using TRIzol reagent and was quantified on a NanoDrop spectrophotometer. Paired RNA-seq and IR-seq were performed on the CD138-negative bone marrow sample of each patient.

The TCR sequence derives from a donor at least 40 years old with multiple myeloma. Sequences were obtained from a population of CD138-negative cells sorted from bone marrow. Interpreted using the paper, the cell subset or site label stands for: bone marrow mononuclear cells depleted of CD138+ plasma/myeloma cells by negative magnetic selection. The chain uses TRBV2 and TRBJ2-7, with TRBD2 identical over 10 junction bases. The DNA is TGTGCCGGCAGTCGGACTAGCGGTTACGAGCAGTACTTC. The translation is CAGSRTSGYEQYF.